This T cell receptor beta chain was sequenced for a study of T cell clusters in autoimmune cytopenias. Looking at the study overall: Per sample, median TRB depth was approximately 48,000 reads, yielding a median roughly 2,400 distinct clonotypes.

Germline V gene sequence: CDR1 SGHNT, CDR2 YENEEA. The CDR3 runs to 13 residues. TRB rearrangements were amplified by touch-down multiplex PCR with mixed TRB-A/B primers. TCRdb reanalyzed the multiplex PCR reads, giving one entry per CDR3 protein sequence and no DNA. The repertoire table contains thousands of distinct CDR3 sequences. Overall study results and limits: The T cell clusters came from computational analysis alone and lack functional validation. TRB repertoire shifts in secondary cytopenia and chronic lymphocytic leukemia mostly reflected lymphoma, not autoimmunity.

Turning to this clonotype: Its antigen is not known.

TRB amplification used 250 ng of peripheral blood genomic DNA. This rearrangement joins TRBV11-3 to TRBJ1-1; TCRdb gives TRBD1 as the D gene, but with no DNA this cannot be confirmed. Specimen: peripheral blood. The clonotype comes from a human donor with an autoimmune cytopenia or autoimmune hepatitis (not recorded which). This CDR3 is CASSDTGVTEAFF.